This T cell receptor beta chain was observed in a study of T cell repertoires in aging, cancer and after chemotherapy (dated by TCRdb to the late 2010s). With regard to the full study: Donors spanned six age groups from 30 or younger to 70 or older, with at least three individuals per group. Paired pre- and post-chemotherapy samples in the hematological group came from chronic lymphocytic leukemia patients treated with fludarabine- or bendamustine-based regimens. Several million TCR reads were contained in the full dataset. Peripheral blood TCR beta repertoires from healthy donors and cancer patients were profiled to examine immunoaging and T cell reconstitution after chemotherapy. A cohort of roughly 220 cancer patients (more than 90 with hematological and approximately 120 with solid cancers) was assembled, and approximately 99 healthy donors were included as a reference group.

Findings and caveats that apply to the study as a whole: According to the authors, the repertoire data do not allow conclusions to be drawn about immunological memory after chemotherapy. Hematological cancer patients had infiltration of lymphoid organs, and this infiltration may itself impair thymic emigration or peripheral T cell expansion. Compared with age-matched healthy donors, untreated patients with hematological or solid cancers had significantly lower TCR diversity and higher clonality in blood. Median generation probability increased over the chemotherapy interval in both cancer cohorts, suggesting repertoire reconstitution through rebound thymic output. In healthy donors, the decline in TCR diversity with age was mainly explained by loss of richness, whereas in cancer patients loss of evenness was also found to contribute.

Rearranged TRB sequences spanning V, D and J segments were amplified in a multiplex touch-down PCR with a mixed TRB-A/B primer pool. Illumina adapters and sample indices were attached to the amplicons in two consecutive PCR reactions using Phusion HS II polymerase. Amplicons were gel-purified with the NucleoSpin Gel and PCR Clean-up kit, then checked with Qubit and an Agilent 2100 Bioanalyzer. The libraries were sequenced on an Illumina MiSeq with 600-cycle, single-indexed, paired-end runs. As for how the authors treated the data: MiXCR versions 2.12 and 3.0.5 were used to process the TRB sequences. Each unique CDR3 nucleotide sequence was counted as one clone, and only productive sequences with at least two reads were retained. Shannon diversity, evenness, clonality (one minus evenness), and alpha-parameterized diversity profiles from alpha 0 to 5 were included as repertoire metrics. The IGoR algorithm was used to calculate generation probabilities of clones in the paired pre- and post-chemotherapy samples. The public sequencing data were trimmed at Q25 with fastp and processed into clonotypes with MiXCR by TCRdb, which kept only in-frame beta chains. Merged by CDR3 protein, the rows form single entries marked with the most common genes and DNA. The V and J calls shown here were made by TCRdb, not taken from the authors' results. The sample includes about 7,500 distinct CDR3 sequences, with approximately 30% observed a single time. The biggest ten clones account for less than 8.5% of the sample.

Including the terminal cysteine and phenylalanine, the CDR3 comprises 13 residues. The kept DNA is CDR3 alone, 39 bases in frame from the first base. The germline V gene (reference sequence) gives CDR1 as MNHEY and CDR2 as SMNVEV. V loses 8 bases of germline sequence and J loses 0 bases, and the interval between the two ends is 8 bases. This clonotype is categorized as medium-sized (0.01 to 0.1%). Its antigen has not been determined. Per-base quality was not reported, and no clone a single base away is much larger than it. Genomic DNA extracted from peripheral blood, rather than sorted cells or RNA, was used as the source for amplification of TCR beta rearrangements.

Sequences were obtained from blood. The rearrangement combines TRBV27 with TRBJ1-5; no D gene is confidently identified. The sequence derives from a human donor with a blood cancer. The nucleotides read TGTGCCAGCCGAGACGGTAGCAATCAGCCCCAGCATTTT. Its translation is CASRDGSNQPQHF.